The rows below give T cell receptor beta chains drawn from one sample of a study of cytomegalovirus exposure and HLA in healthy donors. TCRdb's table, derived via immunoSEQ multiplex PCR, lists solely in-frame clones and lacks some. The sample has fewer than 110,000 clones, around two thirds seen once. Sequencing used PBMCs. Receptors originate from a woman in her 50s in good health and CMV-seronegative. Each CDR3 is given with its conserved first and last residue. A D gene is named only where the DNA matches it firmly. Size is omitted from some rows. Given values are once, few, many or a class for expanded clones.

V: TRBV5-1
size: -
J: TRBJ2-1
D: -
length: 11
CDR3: CASSSSNEQFF
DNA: TGCGCCAGCAGCAGTAGCAATGAGCAGTTCTTC

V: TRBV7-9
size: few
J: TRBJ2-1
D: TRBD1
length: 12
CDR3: CASSSQGFEQFF
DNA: TGTGCCAGCAGTTCACAGGGGTTTGAGCAGTTCTTC

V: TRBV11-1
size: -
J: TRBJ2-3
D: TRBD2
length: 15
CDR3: CASSVRGGSSDTQYF
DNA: TGTGCCAGCAGCGTCCGGGGGGGCAGCTCAGATACGCAGTATTTT

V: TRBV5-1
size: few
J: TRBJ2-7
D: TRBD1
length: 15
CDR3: CASSLMTGGENEQYF
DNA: TGCGCCAGCAGCTTGATGACAGGGGGGGAGAACGAGCAGTACTTC

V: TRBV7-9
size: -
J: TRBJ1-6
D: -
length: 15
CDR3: CASSERISDDSPLHF
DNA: TGTGCCAGCAGCGAACGGATCAGCGATGATTCACCCCTCCACTTT

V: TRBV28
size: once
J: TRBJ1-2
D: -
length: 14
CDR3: CASSFFGIDSGYTF
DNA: TGTGCCAGCAGTTTTTTTGGGATTGACAGTGGCTACACCTTC

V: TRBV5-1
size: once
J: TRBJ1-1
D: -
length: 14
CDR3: CASSVDYQNTEAFF
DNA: TGCGCCAGCAGCGTAGATTACCAGAACACTGAAGCTTTCTTT

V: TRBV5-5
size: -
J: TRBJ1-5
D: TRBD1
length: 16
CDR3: CASSSRGQGYNQPQHF
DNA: TGTGCCAGCAGCTCCAGGGGGCAGGGTTACAATCAGCCCCAGCATTTT

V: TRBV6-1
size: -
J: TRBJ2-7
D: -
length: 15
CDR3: CASNRGGISSYEQYF
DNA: TGTGCCAGCAATCGGGGCGGGATCAGCTCCTACGAGCAGTACTTC

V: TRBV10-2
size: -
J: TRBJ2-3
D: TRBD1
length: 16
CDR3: CASRSWTGPSTDTQYF
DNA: TGCGCCAGCAGAAGTTGGACAGGTCCTAGCACAGATACGCAGTATTTT

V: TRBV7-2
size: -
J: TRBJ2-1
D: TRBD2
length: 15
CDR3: CASSPRTSWLGEQFF
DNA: TGTGCCAGCAGCCCAAGGACTAGCTGGTTGGGTGAGCAGTTCTTC

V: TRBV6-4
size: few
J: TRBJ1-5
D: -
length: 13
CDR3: CASSSGQYQPQHF
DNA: TGTGCCAGCAGCTCCGGACAGTATCAGCCCCAGCATTTT

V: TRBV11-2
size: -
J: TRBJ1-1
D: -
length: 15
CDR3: CASSSIARFSTEAFF
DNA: TGTGCCAGCAGCTCAATTGCTAGGTTTAGCACTGAAGCTTTCTTT

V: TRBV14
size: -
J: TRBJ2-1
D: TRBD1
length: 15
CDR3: CASSHFQGAFNEQFF
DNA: TGTGCCAGCAGCCATTTCCAGGGGGCGTTCAATGAGCAGTTCTTC

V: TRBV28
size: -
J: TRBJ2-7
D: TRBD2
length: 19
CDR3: CASRSGLAGAKRYSYEQYF
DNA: TGTGCCAGCAGATCAGGACTAGCGGGAGCGAAGCGGTACTCCTACGAGCAGTACTTC